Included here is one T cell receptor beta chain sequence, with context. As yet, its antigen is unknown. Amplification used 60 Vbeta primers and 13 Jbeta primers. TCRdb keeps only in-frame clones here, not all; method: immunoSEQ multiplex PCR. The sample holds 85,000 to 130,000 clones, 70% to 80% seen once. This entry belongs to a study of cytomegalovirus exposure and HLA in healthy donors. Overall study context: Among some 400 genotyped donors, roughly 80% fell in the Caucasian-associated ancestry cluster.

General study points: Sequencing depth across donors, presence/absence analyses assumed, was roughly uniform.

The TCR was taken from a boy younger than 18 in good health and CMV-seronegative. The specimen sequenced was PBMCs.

CDR3 protein: CASSPGTSGSSTDTQYF. The CDR3 region has the DNA TGTGCCAGCAGCCCAGGGACTAGCGGGAGCTCCACAGATACGCAGTATTTT. This chain links TRBV9 with TRBJ2-3; 14 positions match TRBD2. V lost 4 bases, J lost 2 bases, and 6 bases stayed unmatched. The length of the CDR3 is 17 residues. From germline, CDR1 is SGDLS and CDR2 YYNGEE.